A single sample is the source of the 17 T cell receptor beta chains below, sequenced in a study of metastatic and nonmetastatic thyroid tumors. TCRdb re-analyzed the PCR reads using MiXCR. The table records 26,000 or so clones, around 4% of them present only once. Treatment of any kind had been given to no patient before thyroid surgery. Sequenced sample: blood. These receptor sequences come from a male donor with papillary thyroid cancer or a benign thyroid nodule (not recorded which). Some clones in this sample may be carry-over from other donors' samples.

A few counts support this clone. This chain uses TRBV12-3 or TRBV12-4 with TRBJ2-5; D ambiguous. The CDR3 runs 13 residues. V shed 2 bases and J shed 5 bases, with 9 bases lying between them. The DNA for the CDR3 is TGTGCCAGCAGTTTAAGTTATGTGGAGACCCAGTACTTC. This gives the protein CASSLSYVETQYF.

This clone was observed a few times. The V and J genes are TRBV5-1 and TRBJ2-3; 7 bases line up with TRBD1. CDR1 SGHRS and CDR2 YFSETQ come from the germline V gene. The CDR3 totals 16 residues. V lost 0 bases, J lost 3 bases, and 7 bases stayed unmatched. The CDR3 DNA follows: TGCGCCAGCAGCTTGGAGCCGGACAGGCAGACAGATACGCAGTATTTT. Translating it yields CASSLEPDRQTDTQYF.

This clone showed up many times. The chain is built from TRBV13 and TRBJ2-5; no definite D call. Germline assignment: CDR1 PRHDT and CDR2 FYEKMQ (reference sequence). V shed 0 bases and J shed 1 base, with 9 bases lying between them. The CDR3 totals 15 residues. CDR3 DNA sequence: TGTGCCAGCAGCTTAGGTCAGATACTCCAAGAGACCCAGTACTTC. Translated: CASSLGQILQETQYF.

The rearrangement links TRBV7-9 to TRBJ1-4; D remains unclear. Germline V gene lookup returns CDR1 SEHNR and CDR2 FQNEAQ (reference sequence). Trimming left V 5 bases short and J 7 bases short, with 14 bases between. The CDR3 covers 14 residues. CDR3 sequence (DNA): TGTGCCAGCAGCCTGACATTGGGTCGTGAAAAACTGTTTTTT. Translating it yields CASSLTLGREKLFF.

On this clone: A much larger clone differs from this one at a single base, so this may be a read error. The chain uses TRBV5-6 and TRBJ2-3, with a possible D match to TRBD1 (6 bases). The V and J ends lost 6 bases and 6 bases respectively, with 17 bases between them. The length of the CDR3 is 14 residues. Germline V gene sequence: CDR1 SGHDT, CDR2 YYEEEE. This chain's CDR3 is CASILAGVRDTQYF. CDR3 DNA sequence: TGTGCCAGCATCTTAGCAGGGGTTCGGGATACGCAGTATTTT. The full variable domain, completed using reference TRBV5-6 and TRBJ2-3, is DAGVTQSPTHLIKTRGQQVTLRCSPKSGHDTVSWYQQALGQGPQFIFQYYEEEERQRGNFPDRFSGHQFPNYSSELNVNALLLGDSALYLCASILAGVRDTQYFGPGTRLTVL.

The chain employs TRBV27 and TRBJ2-3, with D unclear. This CDR3 is 14 amino acids long. In germline, CDR1 is MNHEY, CDR2 SMNVEV (reference sequence). The V and J ends lost 2 bases and 0 bases respectively, with 6 bases between them. DNA of the CDR3: TGTGCCAGCAGTTTAGTGACTAGCACAGATACGCAGTATTTT. It codes for CASSLVTSTDTQYF.

This clone was counted only a few times. One end of the junction varies from germline; a read error may be responsible. The V call is TRBV27, the J call TRBJ2-7; D is unclear. The CDR3 covers 10 residues. The V gene's germline CDR1 is MNHEY and CDR2 SMNVEV (reference sequence). CDR3 region: CASTLGEQYF. CDR3 nucleotides: TGTGCCAGCACTTTAGGCGAGCAGTACTTC.

This clone has ten or more counts. The chain couples TRBV11-1 to TRBJ2-7, with TRBD2 matching over 12 bases. This CDR3 has 14 amino acids. J was trimmed by 3 bases and V by 5 bases; bases with no gene match: 2. Germline assignment: CDR1 SGHAT and CDR2 FQDESV (reference sequence). CDR3 nucleotide sequence: TGTGCCAGCAGCGCGGGACTAGCGGGCTACGAGCAGTACTTC. This translates into CASSAGLAGYEQYF.

This clone occurred many times. This chain links TRBV6-2 or TRBV6-3 with TRBJ1-1, with D possibly being TRBD1 (6 bases). This CDR3 is built from 16 residues. Trimming took off 2 bases at V and 0 bases at J, with 13 bases between the two ends. Germline V gene data show CDR1 as MNHEY and CDR2 as SVGEGT. The CDR3 spells CASSYVTGHLNTEAFF. The CDR3 DNA is TGTGCCAGCAGTTACGTTACGGGACACTTGAACACTGAAGCTTTCTTT.

The chain joins TRBV6-2 or TRBV6-3 to TRBJ2-2; the D call may be TRBD1 or TRBD2 (6 bases each). Germline-derived CDR1 and CDR2 are MNHEY and SVGEGT. The CDR3 has 15 amino acids. V was trimmed by 6 bases and J by 6 bases, leaving 17 bases between them. CDR3 region: CASSRTGRGAGELFF. CDR3 DNA sequence: TGTGCCAGCAGCCGAACAGGGCGCGGGGCCGGGGAGCTGTTTTTT.

V is TRBV11-3 and J is TRBJ2-1, with TRBD2 identical over 9 bases. With V trimmed by 5 bases and J by 8 bases, 10 bases remained unmatched. CDR1 SGHNT and CDR2 YENEEA come from the germline V gene. This CDR3 is 15 amino acids long. In DNA form, the CDR3 reads TGTGCCAGCAGCCAAGAGGGACTAGCAGGCGATGAGCAGTTCTTC. Its protein is CASSQEGLAGDEQFF.

This clone was detected ten times or more. CDR3 sequence: CASSRRGRETQYF. CDR3 nucleotides: TGTGCCAGCAGCCGCAGGGGTAGGGAGACCCAGTACTTC. J is TRBJ2-5 and V is TRBV7-6; the D gene is possibly TRBD1 (6 bases). This CDR3 has 13 amino acids. V lost 5 bases and J lost 5, with 12 bases in between. Germline CDR1 SGHVS, CDR2 FNYEAQ.

Turning to this clone: At one of its ends the junction is not consistent with the germline gene, which may arise from a read error. The chain links TRBV28 to TRBJ2-7; possible D gene TRBD2, 6 bases. This CDR3 contains 14 residues. Germline CDR1 and CDR2: MDHEN and SYDVKM. The CDR3, as DNA: TGCGCCAGCAGCACAGCGGGCCTCGCGGTCGAGCAGTACTTC. This sequence encodes CASSTAGLAVEQYF.

This clone was detected only a few times. The rearrangement links TRBV28 to TRBJ2-7; 10 nucleotides agree with TRBD2. The CDR3 runs to 15 residues. The ends lost 5 bases at V and 4 bases at J; junction bases unmatched: 8. The germline V gene encodes CDR1 MDHEN and CDR2 SYDVKM. CDR3 DNA sequence: TGTGCCAGCAGTCCGCCACCTAGCGGGAGTTACGAGCAGTACTTC. This sequence encodes CASSPPPSGSYEQYF. Based on the CDR3 plus reference TRBV28 and TRBJ2-7, the full variable domain is DVKVTQSSRYLVKRTGEKVFLECVQDMDHENMFWYRQDPGLGLRLIYFSYDVKMKEKGDIPEGYSVSREKKERFSLILESASTNQTSMYLCASSPPPSGSYEQYFGPGTRLTVT.

In its sample, this clone is medium-sized (0.01 to 0.1%). The V call is TRBV28, the J call TRBJ1-6; TRBD1 matches 7 bases. Germline V CDR1 and CDR2: MDHEN, SYDVKM. The CDR3 consists of 15 residues. The J segment lost 5 bases and the V segment lost 3 bases, leaving 4 bases of the junction unmatched. The CDR3 sequence is CASSLGTVDNSPLHF. Written as DNA, the CDR3 is TGTGCCAGCAGTTTGGGGACAGTAGATAATTCACCCCTCCACTTT.

This clone was counted at least ten times. V gene TRBV11-3 combines with J gene TRBJ1-1; D may be TRBD1 (5 bases). From germline, CDR1 is SGHNT and CDR2 YENEEA. The CDR3 has 12 residues. V gave up 4 bases and J gave up 6 bases, with 9 bases separating them. The CDR3 DNA sequence: TGTGCCAGCAGCTCATCGGGGCCTGAAGCTTTCTTT. Translating gives CASSSSGPEAFF.

The sample holds many counts of this clone. The chain has TRBV7-2 and TRBJ2-3; D may correspond to TRBD1 or TRBD2 (5 bases each). The CDR3 runs 20 residues. Germline V gene data show CDR1 as SGHTA and CDR2 as FQGNSA. Deletions cut 4 bases from V and 0 bases from J, with 26 bases between. The CDR3 sequence is CASSWKGLTAAVASTDTQYF. In nucleotides, the CDR3 is TGTGCCAGCAGCTGGAAGGGGTTGACAGCGGCGGTGGCTAGCACAGATACGCAGTATTTT.